Listed below are T cell receptor beta chains from one sample, sequenced in a study of control samples from healthy donors and cancer patients. Method: immunoSEQ multiplex PCR; TCRdb's copy keeps in-frame clones and lacks some. The sample gives over 150,000 clones, roughly 92% of which show up once; 1.2% to 1.5% is in the top ten. Sequences were obtained from blood. The receptors were gathered from a woman younger than 30 in good health. The CDR3 runs from the conserved cysteine through the conserved F or W. Each record gives: J gene, CDR3 length, D gene, clone size, V gene, CDR3 protein, CDR3 DNA. A D gene is named only where the DNA matches it firmly. Not every row has a clone size; where given, it reads once, few, many or a size class.

TRBJ2-1 16 . once TRBV11-3 CASSRLGSRDWYEQFF TGTGCCAGCAGCCGATTGGGGTCCCGGGACTGGTATGAGCAGTTCTTC
TRBJ1-2 15 TRBD1 . TRBV6-5 CASSLGQARLYGYTF TGTGCCAGCAGTCTCGGACAGGCCCGCCTCTATGGCTACACCTTC
TRBJ2-7 18 . . TRBV5-6 CASSLRWQARSDLYEQYF TGTGCCAGCAGCCTAAGATGGCAGGCTCGCAGCGATCTCTACGAGCAGTACTTC
TRBJ2-3 13 TRBD1 . TRBV29-1 CSVDFRGTDTQYF TGCAGCGTTGACTTCAGGGGGACAGATACGCAGTATTTT
TRBJ2-7 12 . . TRBV6-1 CASSDRGGEQYF TGTGCCAGCAGTGACAGGGGGGGCGAGCAGTACTTC
TRBJ2-2 15 . . TRBV11-2 CASSGTGQVTGELFF TGTGCCAGCAGTGGCACGGGGCAGGTCACCGGGGAGCTGTTTTTT
TRBJ1-1 13 . . TRBV15 CATSRDLNTEAFF TGTGCCACCAGCAGAGACCTGAACACTGAAGCTTTCTTT
TRBJ1-2 11 . . TRBV12-3/TRBV12-4 CAIRGLYGYTF TGTGCCATTCGAGGTCTCTATGGCTACACCTTC
TRBJ1-1 13 TRBD1 . TRBV28 CASEGAGVTEAFF TGTGCCAGCGAGGGGGCAGGGGTTACTGAAGCTTTCTTT
TRBJ1-3 15 TRBD1 . TRBV7-9 CASSTDRWFADTIYF TGTGCCAGCAGCACGGACAGGTGGTTTGCGGACACCATATATTTT
TRBJ2-5 10 . . TRBV29-1 CSVGAETQYF TGCAGCGTGGGGGCAGAGACCCAGTACTTC
TRBJ1-2 13 . . TRBV11-2 CASSPQGNYGYTF TGTGCCAGCAGCCCACAGGGCAACTATGGCTACACCTTC
TRBJ2-5 16 . . TRBV6-5 CASSYSTIPGIETQYF TGTGCCAGCAGTTACTCGACGATCCCGGGGATTGAGACCCAGTACTTC
TRBJ2-3 13 . . TRBV29-1 CSGAQEGTDTQYF TGCAGCGGTGCTCAGGAGGGCACAGATACGCAGTATTTT
TRBJ1-2 14 TRBD1 once TRBV7-2 CASSWDRWSGGYTF TGTGCCAGCAGCTGGGACAGGTGGTCTGGTGGCTACACCTTC
TRBJ1-2 12 . few TRBV6-2/TRBV6-3 CASSDPNYGYTF TGTGCCAGCAGTGACCCTAACTATGGCTACACCTTC
TRBJ2-7 18 TRBD1 . TRBV19 CASSPRDRGRKNSYEQYF TGTGCCAGTAGCCCCAGGGACAGGGGGCGCAAAAATTCCTACGAGCAGTACTTC
TRBJ2-3 15 . . TRBV4-1 CASSQEDTLTDTQYF TGCGCCAGCAGCCAAGAGGACACCCTCACAGATACGCAGTATTTT
TRBJ1-2 12 . . TRBV29-1 CSVEKGVDGYTF TGCAGCGTTGAAAAGGGCGTCGATGGCTACACCTTC
TRBJ2-7 15 TRBD2 . TRBV7-2 CASSFRGGPTYEQYF TGTGCCAGCAGCTTCCGGGGGGGACCCACCTACGAGCAGTACTTC
TRBJ1-3 14 . once TRBV5-1 CASSPLIGENTIYF TGCGCCAGCAGCCCCTTAATCGGGGAAAACACCATATATTTT
TRBJ2-2 17 TRBD2 . TRBV7-8 CASSSRLAGGGTGELFF TGTGCCAGCAGCTCCAGGCTAGCGGGAGGGGGCACCGGGGAGCTGTTTTTT
TRBJ2-7 14 . . TRBV7-2 CASRLNLARNEQYF TGTGCCAGCCGGCTAAACCTAGCGCGAAACGAGCAGTACTTC
TRBJ1-1 15 TRBD1 . TRBV24-1 CATSATNRGNTEAFF TGTGCCACCAGTGCCACCAACAGGGGGAACACTGAAGCTTTCTTT
TRBJ1-1 13 TRBD1 . TRBV6-4 CASSDHRGTEAFF TGTGCCAGCAGTGACCACAGGGGCACTGAAGCTTTCTTT
TRBJ2-2 16 . . TRBV6-2/TRBV6-3 CASSSAGTINTGELFF TGTGCCAGCAGTTCCGCAGGGACGATAAACACCGGGGAGCTGTTTTTT
TRBJ2-1 18 . . TRBV29-1 CSVVGRGRTYSSYNEQFF TGCAGCGTTGTTGGCAGGGGTCGAACTTACAGCTCCTACAATGAGCAGTTCTTC
TRBJ1-1 14 . . TRBV19 CASSRGSLNTEAFF TGTGCCAGTAGTCGCGGCAGCTTGAACACTGAAGCTTTCTTT
TRBJ1-2 17 . . TRBV7-2 CASSDAPQGTKNYGYTF TGTGCCAGCAGCGACGCACCTCAGGGAACTAAAAACTATGGCTACACCTTC
TRBJ1-2 14 . few TRBV28 CASSFWVEGYGYTF TGTGCCAGCAGTTTTTGGGTGGAGGGCTATGGCTACACCTTC
TRBJ1-4 17 TRBD1 once TRBV6-1 CASSGPGQGARNEKLFF TGTGCCAGCAGTGGACCGGGACAGGGGGCAAGGAATGAAAAACTGTTTTTT
TRBJ1-1 13 . . TRBV7-8 CASSFRHNTEAFF TGTGCCAGCAGCTTCCGACACAACACTGAAGCTTTCTTT
TRBJ1-2 14 . . TRBV5-6 CASSDSFLNYGYTF TGTGCCAGCAGCGACAGCTTTTTAAACTATGGCTACACCTTC
TRBJ2-2 14 TRBD2 . TRBV27 CASGTSGRTGELFF TGTGCCAGTGGGACTAGCGGGAGGACCGGGGAGCTGTTTTTT
TRBJ2-7 14 TRBD1 . TRBV2 CASREGQAVYEQYF TGTGCCAGCAGAGAGGGACAGGCGGTCTACGAGCAGTACTTC
TRBJ1-1 18 . . TRBV19 CASSIPDRGRRGSTEAFF TGTGCCAGTAGTATCCCCGACCGGGGGCGTAGGGGAAGCACTGAAGCTTTCTTT
TRBJ1-5 14 . once TRBV18 CASSPGGGNQPQHF TGTGCCAGCTCACCAGGGGGTGGCAATCAGCCCCAGCATTTT
TRBJ1-1 16 TRBD1 . TRBV11-3 CASSARHRGTDTEAFF TGTGCCAGCAGCGCCCGACACAGGGGAACGGACACTGAAGCTTTCTTT
TRBJ2-3 14 . . TRBV5-1 CASSLEPSGDTQYF TGCGCCAGCAGCTTGGAGCCTTCTGGAGATACGCAGTATTTT
TRBJ2-1 13 TRBD2 . TRBV12-3/TRBV12-4 CASSGTSYNEQFF TGTGCCAGCAGTGGGACTAGTTACAATGAGCAGTTCTTC
TRBJ2-1 14 . . TRBV9 CASSVEWGYNEQFF TGTGCCAGCAGCGTAGAATGGGGATACAATGAGCAGTTCTTC
TRBJ1-5 15 . once TRBV6-5 CASSPTGGSNQPQHF TGTGCCAGCAGTCCGACCGGGGGGAGCAATCAGCCCCAGCATTTT
TRBJ2-3 13 . . TRBV2 CASSGTQGDTQYF TGTGCCAGCAGTGGCACCCAAGGAGATACGCAGTATTTT